This entry lists 22 T cell receptor beta chains sequenced from one sample in a study of T cell clonality in common variable immunodeficiency. The study, taken as a whole, reports: Fewer deletions and N-nucleotide insertions were reportedly seen in common variable immunodeficiency TCR beta sequences.

These receptors have no identified antigens. Generated by immunoSEQ multiplex PCR, the TCRdb table keeps only in-frame clones and is missing some. This sample carries about 34,000 clones and no singletons, and 6.7% goes to the top ten. The specimen was peripheral blood mononuclear cells. The receptors originated from a human donor with common variable immunodeficiency.

This clone was detected many times. Sequencing ends 3 residues short of the CDR3 end; the germline J gene provides the rest. The chain carries TRBV7-9 and TRBJ1-3; D gene ambiguous. The CDR3 loop spans 15 amino acids. The ends were cut back, 5 bases at V and 0 bases at J, with 11 bases in the middle. Germline V gives CDR1 SEHNR, CDR2 FQNEAQ (reference sequence). CDR3 DNA, as far as it was read: TGTGCCAGCAGCCCCCGAGGGTTCTCTGGAAACACC. This encodes CASSPRGFSGNT. The full-length CDR3 reads as CASSPRGFSGNTIYF.

This clone was picked up many times. The CDR3 is cut off 3 residues early in the read; its end comes from the germline J gene. V and J are TRBV18 and TRBJ2-3; tentatively, D is TRBD2 (5 bases). The CDR3 is made up of 13 amino acids. Germline loops: CDR1 KGHSH, CDR2 LQKENI. V lost 8 bases and J lost 4, with 13 bases in between. The part of the CDR3 DNA that was read is TGTGCCAGCCAAGGAACTAGATCAGATACG. It yields the protein CASQGTRSDT. The CDR3 as a whole reads CASQGTRSDTQYF. Together with reference TRBV18 and TRBJ2-3, the CDR3 gives the full variable domain: NAGVMQNPRHLVRRRGQEARLRCSPMKGHSHVYWYRQLPEEGLKFMVYLQKENIIDESGMPKERFSAEFPKEGPSILRIQQVVRGDSAAYFCASQGTRSDTQYFGPGTRLTVL.

This clone was picked up many times. The DNA ends 3 residues before the CDR3 does, and the rest of the CDR3 is filled in from the germline J gene. This sequence joins TRBV20-1 and TRBJ2-2; possible D gene TRBD1, 6 bases. The length of the CDR3 is 14 residues. Per germline, CDR1 DFQATT and CDR2 SNEGSKA (reference sequence). Trimming shortened V by 6 bases and J by 7 bases, and 18 bases separated the two germline ends. Partial CDR3 DNA: TGCAGTGCGCGGTCCAGGGGAATGGACGGGGAG. It yields the protein CSARSRGMDGE. The complete CDR3 protein is CSARSRGMDGELFF.

This clone was detected only a few times. The sequenced fragment ends 3 residues before the CDR3 boundary, so the rest is inferred from the germline J gene. This chain connects TRBV30 to TRBJ2-7, with D perhaps TRBD2 (5 bases). Germline assignment: CDR1 GTSNPN and CDR2 SVGIG (reference sequence). The CDR3 loop spans 15 amino acids. Trimming pared 0 bases from V and 0 bases from J, leaving 12 bases between. The covered CDR3 bases are TGTGCCTGGAGTGTTTCGGGGAGAAGCTCCTACGAG. Amino acids: CAWSVSGRSSYE. The entire CDR3 sequence reads CAWSVSGRSSYEQYF.

This clone has a count of ten or more. Coverage ceases 3 residues before the CDR3 finishes, and the germline J gene fills in the end. The rearrangement uses TRBV24-1 and TRBJ1-2; D is unclear. The V gene's germline CDR1 is KGHDR and CDR2 SFDVKD. The ends were cut back, 3 bases at V and 7 bases at J, with 8 bases in the middle. The CDR3 is made up of 12 amino acids. The chain's CDR3 is CATSDPRAGYTF. The CDR3 bases that were read are TGTGCCACCAGTGATCCGAGGGCTGGC.

This clone was seen a handful of times. The CDR3 DNA, read in part, is TGTGCCAGCAGCTTGGACTCGGATGAG. Translated, it gives CASSLDSDE. The whole CDR3 sequence reads CASSLDSDEQFF. The J gene is TRBJ2-1, the V gene TRBV7-2, with a weak D call TRBD2 (5 bases). The read ends 3 residues shy of where the CDR3 ends; the end is completed using the germline J gene. Germline V gene sequence: CDR1 SGHTA, CDR2 FQGNSA. V dropped 3 bases and J dropped 8 bases, with 8 bases sitting between them. The CDR3 has 12 residues. The complete variable domain, with remaining parts taken from reference TRBV7-2 and TRBJ2-1, reads GAGVSQSPSNKVTEKGKDVELRCDPISGHTALYWYRQSLGQGLEFLIYFQGNSAPDKSGLPSDRFSAERTGGSVSTLTIQRTQQEDSAVYLCASSLDSDEQFFGPGTRLTVL.

The table lists this clone with many counts. The CDR3 goes on 3 residues after the read ends, and that part is filled in from the germline J gene. The rearrangement links TRBV27 to TRBJ1-1; unclear D gene. CDR1 is MNHEY, CDR2 SMNVEV, per germline (reference sequence). V lost 3 bases to trimming and J lost 3 bases, with 8 bases between them. The CDR3 is made up of 13 amino acids. This CDR3 reads CASSLVAYTEAFF. CDR3 DNA, as far as it was read: TGTGCCAGCAGTTTGGTAGCGTACACTGAA.

This clone was seen repeatedly, ten times or more. Read sequence stops 3 residues before the CDR3 end, and the germline J gene provides the missing end. This chain connects TRBV7-9 to TRBJ2-1; TRBD2 is a possible D gene (5 bases). Germline CDR1 SEHNR, CDR2 FQNEAQ (reference sequence). The CDR3 contains 15 residues. V lost 4 bases to trimming and J lost 0 bases, with 10 bases between them. This CDR3 is CASSSERSSYNEQFF. The CDR3 DNA, read in part, is TGTGCCAGCAGCTCCGAGCGGAGCTCCTACAATGAG. The variable domain in full, completed from reference TRBV7-9 and TRBJ2-1, reads DTGVSQNPRHKITKRGQNVTFRCDPISEHNRLYWYRQTLGQGPEFLTYFQNEAQLEKSRLLSDRFSAERPKGSFSTLEIQRTEQGDSAMYLCASSSERSSYNEQFFGPGTRLTVL.

In this sample, this clone turned up many times. The CDR3 extends 3 residues past the end of the read, so its final part is completed from the germline J gene. V gene TRBV5-1 combines with J gene TRBJ2-1; maybe TRBD1 (8 bases). The germline V gene has CDR1 SGHRS and CDR2 YFSETQ. With 0 bases removed from V and 8 bases from J, the gap between germline ends came to 18 bases. The CDR3 sequence is 16 residues long. The sequenced CDR3 bases are TGCGCCAGCAGCTTGGCCGGTAGGACAGGGAGGGATGAG. Protein product: CASSLAGRTGRDE. The whole CDR3 protein is CASSLAGRTGRDEQFF.

This clone was found a few times. The CDR3 goes on 3 residues after the read ends, and that part is filled in from the germline J gene. The rearrangement uses TRBV6-2 or TRBV6-3 and TRBJ2-7; 12 nucleotides match TRBD1. The junction had 4 bases not matched to a gene; V was cut back by 7 bases and J by 6 bases. Germline-derived CDR1 and CDR2 are MNHEY and SVGEGT. The CDR3 consists of 13 residues. The CDR3: CASNRDRGLEQYF. The DNA read from the CDR3 is TGTGCCAGCAACCGGGACAGGGGGCTCGAG.

Comments on this clone: The read ends 3 residues shy of where the CDR3 ends; the end is completed using the germline J gene. The chain carries TRBV11-3 and TRBJ2-3, with D possibly matching TRBD2 (5 bases). This CDR3 has 13 residues. Germline CDR1 reads SGHNT; CDR2 reads YENEEA. CDR3 sequence: CASSLTEGGTQYF. The part of the CDR3 DNA that was read is TGTGCCAGCAGCTTAACCGAGGGTGGCACG.

Points on this clone: The read ends 3 residues shy of where the CDR3 ends; the end is completed using the germline J gene. The chain has TRBV7-9 and TRBJ2-5; D uncertain. Germline V gene sequence: CDR1 SEHNR, CDR2 FQNEAQ (reference sequence). This CDR3 contains 11 residues. V shed 8 bases and J shed 4 bases, with 8 bases lying between them. The DNA read from the CDR3 is TGTGCCAGCCTGGCTGGAGAGACC. It is translated as CASLAGET. The entire CDR3 sequence reads CASLAGETQYF.

This clone was picked up a small number of times. Partial CDR3 DNA: TGCAGTGCTAGGGGACAGGGGGGATATGGC. It specifies CSARGQGGYG. In full, the CDR3 is CSARGQGGYGYTF. This rearrangement joins TRBV20-1 to TRBJ1-2; 11 bases are a match to TRBD1. The read ends 3 residues before the CDR3 terminus; that terminus is restored from the germline J gene. V lost 3 bases and J lost 5; bases outside the gene matches: 2. The germline gives CDR1 DFQATT, CDR2 SNEGSKA (reference sequence). This CDR3 contains 13 residues.

Worth noting for this clone: The read halts 3 residues ahead of the CDR3 end, with the missing end drawn from the germline J gene. The V call is TRBV18, the J call TRBJ1-1; D ambiguous. This CDR3 has 13 amino acids. Germline V gene lookup returns CDR1 KGHSH and CDR2 LQKENI. V lost 2 bases and J lost 7, with 11 bases in between. The covered CDR3 bases are TGTGCCAGCTCACCAAAAACAGTCGGTGAA. Amino acid sequence: CASSPKTVGE. The full CDR3 protein is CASSPKTVGEAFF.

This clone was picked up many times. The DNA ends 3 residues before the CDR3 does, and the rest of the CDR3 is filled in from the germline J gene. The rearrangement joins TRBV9 to TRBJ2-5; a weak D match, TRBD2 (5 bases). The V and J ends lost 0 bases and 5 bases respectively, with 14 bases between them. From germline, CDR1 is SGDLS and CDR2 YYNGEE. The CDR3 extends over 15 amino acids. The part of the CDR3 DNA that was read is TGTGCCAGCAGCGTAGCCGAGCGCGGCGGGGAGACC. It translates to CASSVAERGGET. The full CDR3 sequence reads CASSVAERGGETQYF.

This clone was picked up many times. The read is 3 residues too short to cover the CDR3 end, so that end is filled in from the germline J gene. The J gene is TRBJ2-3, the V gene TRBV7-2; D perhaps matches TRBD2 (5 bases). Per germline, CDR1 SGHTA and CDR2 FQGNSA. V was pared by 11 bases and J by 3 bases, with 15 bases between. The CDR3 contains 13 residues. The CDR3 reads CAVGVRGTDTQYF. The CDR3 DNA, read in part, is TGTGCCGTGGGCGTGAGAGGGACAGATACG.

With respect to this clone: The CDR3 end falls 3 residues outside the read, so it is completed with the germline J gene. This sequence joins TRBV30 and TRBJ2-5, with TRBD1 matching 9 bases. The V segment lost 4 bases and the J segment 6 bases; nucleotides outside the gene matches: 6. The CDR3 has 13 residues. Germline CDR1 and CDR2: GTSNPN and SVGIG (reference sequence). The CDR3 bases that were read are TGTGCCTGGAATACAGGGGGCGATAAGACC. This gives the protein CAWNTGGDKT. The full CDR3 is CAWNTGGDKTQYF.

This clone is deemed medium-sized (0.01 to 0.1%). Read sequence stops 3 residues before the CDR3 end, and the germline J gene provides the missing end. The V gene is TRBV20-1, the J gene TRBJ2-3, with 8 nucleotides matching TRBD1. This CDR3 region has 19 residues. Germline CDR1 reads DFQATT; CDR2 reads SNEGSKA (reference sequence). The part of the CDR3 DNA that was read is TGCAGTGCTAGAGTTGGTCGGCGTCCGGGACAGGCGCAGGGAAGGACG. This sequence encodes CSARVGRRPGQAQGRT. The whole CDR3 region reads CSARVGRRPGQAQGRTQYF.

This clone was counted at least ten times. The CDR3 goes on 3 residues after the read ends, and that part is filled in from the germline J gene. The V call is TRBV4-2, the J call TRBJ1-5; D remains ambiguous. The CDR3 contains 15 residues. Trimming cost V 3 bases and J 7 bases, with 16 bases left between them. Germline-derived CDR1 and CDR2 are LGHNA and YNFKEQ. The CDR3 loop reads CASSHDETGYQPQHF. The part of the CDR3 DNA that was read is TGTGCCAGCAGCCACGATGAGACGGGTTACCAGCCC.

This clone was seen ten or more times. The missing CDR3 end, 3 residues past where the read stops, is filled in from the germline J gene. The chain is built from TRBV11-2 and TRBJ2-2; D perhaps matches TRBD1 (5 bases). Trimming took off 6 bases at V and 5 bases at J, with 13 bases between the two ends. The CDR3 totals 14 residues. Germline CDR1 and CDR2: SGHAT and FQNNGV. CDR3 sequence reads: CASRARVTTGELFF. CDR3 bases read: TGTGCCAGCAGAGCCAGGGTGACAACCGGGGAG.

Ten or more counts support this clone. The read ends 3 residues early relative to the CDR3; the germline J gene fills the gap. The chain employs TRBV5-1 and TRBJ2-7; TRBD1 is a possible D gene (7 bases). The germline V gene has CDR1 SGHRS and CDR2 YFSETQ. Trimming removed 4 bases from V and 2 bases from J, with 13 bases in between. This CDR3 has 14 residues. The sequenced part of the CDR3 DNA is TGCGCCAGCAGCGAGCAGGGGGGAACCTACGAG. Translating it yields CASSEQGGTYE. The whole CDR3 sequence is CASSEQGGTYEQYF.

This clone was found a few times. Read data end 3 residues before the CDR3 end; the end is taken from the germline J gene. The chain employs TRBV20-1 and TRBJ2-5; 11 bases match TRBD2. Germline V gene data show CDR1 as DFQATT and CDR2 as SNEGSKA (reference sequence). This CDR3 has 17 amino acids. The V and J ends lost 6 bases and 4 bases, in that order; junction bases with no gene match: 16. Partial CDR3 DNA: TGCAGTGCGAACGGGTGGGGACTAGCGGCCTTGGCAGAGACC. Its translation is CSANGWGLAALAET. The CDR3 in full is CSANGWGLAALAETQYF.